This record covers a single T cell receptor beta chain. Its matching antigen is unknown. This entry is derived from a study of T cell responses to AZD1222 COVID-19 vaccine. Researchers grouped second doses given at about 4 or about 12 weeks into one pool. V shed 3 bases, J shed 0 bases, and the junction held 11 bases outside the gene matches. This CDR3 is 18 amino acids long. CDR1 is LGHNA and CDR2 is YSLEER in the germline V gene. The study's findings and limits: Donors were mostly white British, more females; clonal diversity possibly underestimated. Every sample of the repertoires postdated the peak T cell response. Spike-specific TCR breadth rose after two AZD1222 doses, and depth rose as well.

The method was immunoSEQ multiplex PCR; TCRdb's version includes in-frame clones alone and lacks a portion of them. This repertoire shows around 64,000 clones, roughly four fifths found once; its top ten account for roughly 6.5%. This clonotype was obtained from an adult who received the AZD1222 COVID-19 vaccine. Sequencing used peripheral blood, obtained 28 days after the second AZD1222 dose. The V and J genes are TRBV4-3 and TRBJ2-1, with 7 bases aligning to TRBD1. This chain's CDR3 is CASSQDQRQGSSYNEQFF. CDR3 DNA sequence: TGCGCCAGCAGCCAGGACCAAAGACAGGGCTCCTCCTACAATGAGCAGTTCTTC.